The next 15 T cell receptor beta chains were all read from a single sample in a study of monozygotic twins with inflammatory bowel disease. TCRdb reworked the 5' RACE reads into one entry per CDR3 protein, no DNA. The sample has 90,000 to 110,000 distinct CDR3 sequences, and its top ten clones hold 9.5% to 15%. The sample comprised blood. All receptors come from a human donor with ulcerative colitis or Crohn's disease, or a healthy co-twin of an affected twin (not recorded which).

V and J are TRBV5-1 and TRBJ2-1; TCRdb names TRBD2, which stays unverified in the absence of DNA. Germline V CDR1 and CDR2: SGHRS, YFSETQ. This CDR3 region has 16 residues. The CDR3 sequence: CASSFRLAGVYNEQFF.

The chain recombines TRBV7-7 with TRBJ2-5. Germline CDR1 SSHAT, CDR2 FNYEAQ (reference sequence). The CDR3 has 13 amino acids. CDR3 residues: CASSLGQGETQYF.

The J gene is TRBJ1-1, the V gene TRBV19; TCRdb gives TRBD1 as the D gene, but with no DNA this cannot be confirmed. The CDR3 totals 17 residues. From germline, CDR1 is LNHDA and CDR2 SQIVND (reference sequence). The CDR3 here is CASSIDPLTGAYTEAFF.

CDR3 in amino acids: CASSLALPLLNTGELFF. This sequence joins TRBV7-9 and TRBJ2-2; TCRdb gives TRBD1 as the D gene, but with no DNA this cannot be confirmed. Germline V lookup: CDR1 SEHNR, CDR2 FQNEAQ (reference sequence). CDR3 length equals 17 residues.

The J gene is TRBJ2-1, the V gene TRBV18; TCRdb names TRBD2, which stays unverified in the absence of DNA. This CDR3 is 14 amino acids long. Germline values: CDR1 KGHSH, CDR2 LQKENI. The CDR3 is CASSRPAGVTEQFF.

This chain joins TRBV2 and TRBJ2-6. Germline V CDR1 and CDR2: SNHLY, FYNNEI. The CDR3 consists of 12 residues. Here the CDR3 reads CASSDRANVLTF.

The CDR3 loop is CASTPSTVDPTDTQYF. The rearrangement joins TRBV27 to TRBJ2-3; TCRdb picks TRBD1, but there is no DNA to check that call. Germline values: CDR1 MNHEY, CDR2 SMNVEV (reference sequence). The CDR3 is made up of 16 amino acids.

J is TRBJ1-5 and V is TRBV5-1. The CDR3 extends over 15 amino acids. Germline loops: CDR1 SGHRS, CDR2 YFSETQ. This CDR3 reads CASSPEAWEGQPQHF.

The CDR3 protein is CASSPWTGPYSNQPQHF. The genes are TRBV4-2 and TRBJ1-5; lacking DNA, the TRBD1 call made by TCRdb goes unchecked. The germline gives CDR1 LGHNA, CDR2 YNFKEQ. The CDR3 has 17 residues.

The chain couples TRBV7-2 to TRBJ2-5; no DNA is available, so the TRBD1 call from TCRdb remains unchecked. The CDR3 covers 15 residues. CDR1 SGHTA and CDR2 FQGNSA come from the germline V gene. CDR3 loop: CASSLVGTGEETQYF.

The chain has TRBV7-8 and TRBJ2-1; TCRdb selects TRBD1, and the lack of DNA leaves this call unchecked. Germline CDR1 is SGHVS and CDR2 is FQNEAQ. CDR3 size: 14 residues. The CDR3 here is CASSPRQFYDEQFF. Full variable domain (rest looked up from reference TRBV7-8 and TRBJ2-1): GAGVSQSPRYKVAKRGQDVALRCDPISGHVSLFWYQQALGQGPEFLTYFQNEAQLDKSGLPSDRFFAERPEGSVSTLKIQRTQQEDSAVYLCASSPRQFYDEQFFGPGTRLTVL.

This chain uses TRBV6-1 with TRBJ2-1. Germline loops: CDR1 MNHNS, CDR2 SASEGT. This CDR3 contains 11 residues. CDR3 sequence: CASSGRYEQFF.

The rearrangement links TRBV6-5 to TRBJ2-7. In germline, CDR1 is MNHEY, CDR2 SVGAGI. This CDR3 comprises 14 residues. CDR3 protein: CASSYGPKAYEQYF.

The V call is TRBV12-3 or TRBV12-4, the J call TRBJ2-7; TCRdb's D gene call, TRBD2, goes unchecked for lack of DNA. The CDR3 consists of 16 residues. The CDR3 loop reads CASSHGLAGGPREQYF.

The chain has TRBV18 and TRBJ2-1; TCRdb outputs TRBD1, but without DNA this stays unchecked. Germline V gene sequence: CDR1 KGHSH, CDR2 LQKENI. The CDR3 is made up of 15 amino acids. CDR3: CASSPPTGGGNEQFF.